This T cell receptor beta chain appears in the sequencing data of a study of metastatic and nonmetastatic thyroid tumors. Study-level information: Where malignant and benign thyroid patients were concerned, repertoires were compared across blood and tumor or nodule tissue.

Every patient underwent thyroid surgery untreated. The CDR3 spans 14 residues. Germline V gene lookup returns CDR1 MGHRA and CDR2 YSYEKL. V lost 0 bases, J lost 0 bases, and 6 bases lay in between. In this sample, this clone turned up many times. Its antigen is unknown. Study outcomes and limitations: Across blood and tumor, TCR beta diversity in malignant thyroid tumors was reportedly significantly higher than in benign nodules.

Authors' processing steps: A classifier of distant metastasis in papillary thyroid cancer was built from CDR3 differences (across clinicopathological groups). TCRdb ran MiXCR on the PCR reads. The V and J calls follow TCRdb's processing rather than the paper's. This repertoire shows about 92,000 clones, more than 12% found once; its top ten account for 3.6%. The chain joins TRBV4-1 to TRBJ2-7; D remains ambiguous. The sequenced sample was blood. This TCR derives from a female donor with papillary thyroid cancer or a benign thyroid nodule (not recorded which). Some clones in this sample may be carry-over from other donors' samples. The CDR3 loop is CASSQERISYEQYF. For the CDR3, the DNA is TGCGCCAGCAGCCAAGAACGGATCTCCTACGAGCAGTACTTC.